The rows below give T cell receptor beta chains drawn from one sample of a study of blood T cell repertoires in COVID-19. Profiling relied on immunoSEQ multiplex PCR, and the TCRdb table lists in-frame clones only, not all of them. The table shows 85,000 to 90,000 clones, with 86% occurring only once. Sample: peripheral blood. These receptors all stem from an older man with active or convalescent COVID-19. Each CDR3 is given with its conserved first and last residue. D genes are given only for firm matches. Not all rows give a size; the values are once, few, many and, for expanded clones, a class.

D	size	V	J	length	DNA	CDR3
-	-	TRBV7-7	TRBJ1-2	16	TGTGCTAGCAGCTTAGCGATCAAGGAGGGGAGGTATGGCTACACCTTC	CASSLAIKEGRYGYTF
TRBD2	-	TRBV19	TRBJ2-1	15	TGTGCCAGTACCACCAACCCGGGACTAACGTTTGAGCAGTTCTTC	CASTTNPGLTFEQFF
TRBD2	-	TRBV5-1	TRBJ2-2	15	TGCGCCAGCAGCCCGGGGGGAGCGGGAACCGGGGAGCTGTTTTTT	CASSPGGAGTGELFF
-	-	TRBV19	TRBJ1-2	14	TGTGCCAGTAGTAAGAGGGATAAAGAGAATGGCTACACCTTC	CASSKRDKENGYTF
-	once	TRBV7-2	TRBJ2-1	14	TGTGCCAGCAGCCCTAGACTAGTTGGTAATGAGCAGTTCTTC	CASSPRLVGNEQFF
TRBD1	-	TRBV5-6	TRBJ1-6	14	TGTGCCAGCAGCGCGACAGGGAAAAATTCACCCCTCCACTTT	CASSATGKNSPLHF
TRBD1	-	TRBV3-1/TRBV3-2	TRBJ1-5	14	TGTGCCAGCAGCCCTCCGACAGGGAATCAGCCCCAGCATTTT	CASSPPTGNQPQHF
-	once	TRBV7-9	TRBJ2-1	15	TGTGCCAGCAGCCTAGGATCCGGGGGAGACAATGAGCAGTTCTTC	CASSLGSGGDNEQFF
TRBD2	-	TRBV4-3	TRBJ2-7	15	TGCGCCAGCAGCCAAGTTCTAGCGGGAGCCTACGAGCAGTACTTC	CASSQVLAGAYEQYF
TRBD1	-	TRBV7-8	TRBJ1-2	14	TGTGCCAGCAGCTTAGAGGACAGGCCGGCGGGCTACACCTTC	CASSLEDRPAGYTF
-	-	TRBV9	TRBJ1-2	14	TGTGCCAGCAGCGTAAACGGACAGTTCTATGGCTACACCTTC	CASSVNGQFYGYTF
TRBD2	-	TRBV6-5	TRBJ2-7	15	TGTGCCAGCAGTTACGAGGGACTAGCGATTCACGAGCAGTACTTC	CASSYEGLAIHEQYF
TRBD2	-	TRBV18	TRBJ2-5	15	TGTGCCAGCTCACCTAGCGGGAGTGTCCAAGAGACCCAGTACTTC	CASSPSGSVQETQYF
-	-	TRBV5-4	TRBJ2-2	13	TGTGCCAGCAGCTTGGAGAGCGGTGGGGAGCTGTTTTTT	CASSLESGGELFF
-	-	TRBV11-2	TRBJ2-7	13	TGTGCCAGCAGCTTAGACACTTTATACGAGCAGTACTTC	CASSLDTLYEQYF
TRBD1	-	TRBV4-3	TRBJ2-3	21	TGCGCCAGCAGCCAAGATTGGGTCCCGGGACAGGGACCTCATCACTTGGATACGCAGTATTTT	CASSQDWVPGQGPHHLDTQYF
TRBD2	-	TRBV7-2	TRBJ2-1	18	TGTGCCAGCAGCTCCCAGGGTATGTTGACTAGCGGGAGGGCGGAGCGGTTCTTC	CASSSQGMLTSGRAERFF
TRBD1	-	TRBV5-5	TRBJ2-1	14	TGTGCCAGCAGCCGAGGACAGGGGGCCTATGAGCAGTTCTTC	CASSRGQGAYEQFF
-	-	TRBV28	TRBJ1-1	13	TGTGCCAGCAGTTTCAGGTGGAACACTGAAGCTTTCTTT	CASSFRWNTEAFF
TRBD1	-	TRBV10-3	TRBJ1-2	13	TGTGCCATCAGGGGGACAGGGGCGGGTGGCTACACCTTC	CAIRGTGAGGYTF
TRBD1	-	TRBV5-6	TRBJ1-2	15	TGTGCCAGCAGCTTGGTAGGACAGGTCGAGGGTGGCTACACCTTC	CASSLVGQVEGGYTF
-	-	TRBV29-1	TRBJ1-1	13	TGCAGCGTCGCGGAGGCGATGAACACTGAAGCTTTCTTT	CSVAEAMNTEAFF
-	-	TRBV2	TRBJ1-2	13	TGTGCCAGCAGTGGGCTTACTACCTATGGCTACACCTTC	CASSGLTTYGYTF
TRBD1	-	TRBV5-4	TRBJ2-1	15	TGTGCCAGCAGCTTACCGGGACAGGGTTACAATGAGCAGTTCTTC	CASSLPGQGYNEQFF
TRBD2	once	TRBV7-8	TRBJ2-1	15	TGTGCCAGCAGCCAACTAGCGGGTGCAGGGGGGGAGCAGTTCTTC	CASSQLAGAGGEQFF